This T cell receptor (beta chain) was sequenced during a study of identical twins. On this clonotype itself: The antigen is undetermined.

Template switching, a step in the protocol, added a universal primer site, and cDNA carried unique molecular identifiers. Each CDR3 protein is one row after TCRdb ran MiXCR on the 5' RACE reads. The sample has approximately 670,000 distinct CDR3 sequences, 5.5% to 6.5% seen once; the top ten hold roughly 1.6%. General study points: Cord blood beta clonotypes that were abundant carried fewer insertions, and memory repertoires showed no such trend.

Trimming cost V 6 bases and J 2 bases, with 17 bases left between them. The CDR3 contains 15 residues. CDR1 is LNHDA and CDR2 is SQIVND in the germline V gene (reference sequence). This sequence was found in a man aged 18 to 29 in good health. The sample was naive T cells sorted from blood. The chain couples TRBV19 to TRBJ2-7, with D possibly TRBD2 on 5 matching bases. CDR3 nucleotide sequence: TGTGCCAGTAGAAAAGCGGAGGCGGCAACCTACGAGCAGTACTTC. This encodes CASRKAEAATYEQYF. The whole variable domain, remainder taken from reference TRBV19 and TRBJ2-7, is DGGITQSPKYLFRKEGQNVTLSCEQNLNHDAMYWYRQDPGQGLRLIYYSQIVNDFQKGDIAEGYSVSREKKESFPLTVTSAQKNPTAFYLCASRKAEAATYEQYFGPGTRLTVT.